Listed below are T cell receptor beta chains from one sample, sequenced in a study of T cell responses to AZD1222 COVID-19 vaccine. Profiled with immunoSEQ multiplex PCR; TCRdb holds only in-frame clones, not every one. The table has 120,000 to 150,000 clones, around 89% seen once. The source material was peripheral blood, sampled on day 0 of AZD1222 vaccination. Source of these receptors: an adult in good health. CDR3s include the opening cysteine and the closing phenylalanine or tryptophan. D genes are given only for firm matches. Expanded clones are given a class, and other clones once, few, many or no size at all.

D: -; size: once; J: TRBJ2-1; V: TRBV12-3/TRBV12-4; CDR3: CASSLGLGQFF; DNA: TGTGCCAGCAGTTTGGGCCTTGGGCAGTTCTTC
D: -; size: -; J: TRBJ1-5; V: TRBV7-9; CDR3: CASSPKGGGQPQHF; DNA: TGTGCCAGCAGCCCCAAGGGCGGAGGTCAGCCCCAGCATTTT
D: TRBD1; size: -; J: TRBJ1-2; V: TRBV6-5; CDR3: CASSPQGADGYTF; DNA: TGTGCCAGCAGCCCACAGGGGGCGGATGGCTACACCTTC
D: -; size: -; J: TRBJ2-2; V: TRBV9; CDR3: CASSTPTGGTGELFF; DNA: TGTGCCAGCAGCACCCCGACAGGAGGGACCGGGGAGCTGTTTTTT
D: -; size: -; J: TRBJ2-3; V: TRBV2; CDR3: CASSEARTQYF; DNA: TGTGCCAGCAGTGAAGCGCGGACGCAGTATTTT
D: TRBD1; size: -; J: TRBJ1-2; V: TRBV6-5; CDR3: CASRPTGTRGYTF; DNA: TGTGCCAGCAGACCGACAGGGACGAGAGGCTACACCTTC
D: -; size: -; J: TRBJ1-1; V: TRBV15; CDR3: CATSRDLSRGNTEAFF; DNA: TGTGCCACCAGCAGAGATCTGAGCAGGGGGAACACTGAAGCTTTCTTT
D: TRBD1; size: -; J: TRBJ1-4; V: TRBV9; CDR3: CASSTRQGAGEKLFF; DNA: TGTGCCAGCAGCACACGACAGGGGGCAGGAGAAAAACTGTTTTTT
D: TRBD1; size: -; J: TRBJ2-7; V: TRBV7-2; CDR3: CASSLNLEQGVREQYF; DNA: TGTGCCAGCAGCTTAAACCTCGAACAGGGGGTGAGGGAGCAGTACTTC
D: -; size: -; J: TRBJ2-2; V: TRBV6-2/TRBV6-3; CDR3: CASSYFGGELFF; DNA: TGTGCCAGCAGTTACTTTGGCGGGGAGCTGTTTTTT
D: -; size: -; J: TRBJ2-1; V: TRBV18; CDR3: CASSLIGNNEQFF; DNA: TGTGCCAGCTCACTCATCGGGAACAATGAGCAGTTCTTC
D: -; size: -; J: TRBJ1-3; V: TRBV4-1; CDR3: CASSQDELTGNTIYF; DNA: TGCGCCAGCAGCCAAGATGAACTGACGGGAAACACCATATATTTT
D: -; size: -; J: TRBJ2-7; V: TRBV6-2/TRBV6-3; CDR3: CASSYRDEQYF; DNA: TGTGCCAGCAGTTACAGAGACGAGCAGTACTTC
D: -; size: -; J: TRBJ2-3; V: TRBV5-1; CDR3: CASSTQQSTDTQYF; DNA: TGCGCCAGCAGCACTCAACAATCCACAGATACGCAGTATTTT
D: -; size: -; J: TRBJ2-2; V: TRBV12-5; CDR3: CASGTNTGSNTGELFF; DNA: TGTGCTAGTGGTACCAATACGGGTTCGAACACCGGGGAGCTGTTTTTT
D: -; size: -; J: TRBJ1-2; V: TRBV28; CDR3: CASRLGDYGYTF; DNA: TGTGCCAGCAGACTTGGGGACTATGGCTACACCTTC
D: -; size: -; J: TRBJ2-1; V: TRBV5-1; CDR3: CASRLLRPRLRGTNEQFF; DNA: TGCGCCAGCCGCCTTCTTCGACCACGTCTGCGCGGAACGAATGAGCAGTTCTTC
D: -; size: -; J: TRBJ1-5; V: TRBV7-8; CDR3: CASSLPDGGPQHF; DNA: TGTGCCAGCAGCTTGCCGGATGGAGGGCCCCAGCATTTT
D: TRBD1; size: few; J: TRBJ1-2; V: TRBV28; CDR3: CASRQRTGGPKGYTF; DNA: TGTGCCAGCAGGCAAAGGACAGGGGGCCCGAAGGGCTACACCTTC
D: -; size: few; J: TRBJ1-1; V: TRBV19; CDR3: CASSSRHSMNTEAFF; DNA: TGTGCCAGTTCGTCGCGGCATTCAATGAACACTGAAGCTTTCTTT
D: -; size: -; J: TRBJ1-2; V: TRBV7-2; CDR3: CASSLPGEVYGYTF; DNA: TGTGCCAGCAGCTTACCAGGAGAGGTCTATGGCTACACCTTC
D: -; size: few; J: TRBJ1-1; V: TRBV7-9; CDR3: CASSLEVQNTEAFF; DNA: TGTGCCAGCAGCTTAGAGGTGCAGAACACTGAAGCTTTCTTT
D: TRBD1; size: -; J: TRBJ1-4; V: TRBV28; CDR3: CASSGQGNEKLFF; DNA: TGTGCCAGCAGTGGACAGGGTAATGAAAAACTGTTTTTT
D: -; size: once; J: TRBJ2-1; V: TRBV5-4; CDR3: CASSFPLPSYNEQFF; DNA: TGTGCCAGCAGCTTCCCCCTACCATCCTACAATGAGCAGTTCTTC
D: -; size: -; J: TRBJ2-2; V: TRBV29-1; CDR3: CSVCSDTGELFF; DNA: TGCAGCGTTTGCAGTGACACCGGGGAGCTGTTTTTT
D: -; size: -; J: TRBJ2-2; V: TRBV7-8; CDR3: CASSREVGRPTGELFF; DNA: TGTGCCAGCAGCCGAGAGGTGGGTAGGCCCACCGGGGAGCTGTTTTTT
D: TRBD2; size: once; J: TRBJ2-1; V: TRBV7-3; CDR3: CASSAGGSYNEQFF; DNA: TGTGCCAGCAGCGCGGGGGGCTCCTACAATGAGCAGTTCTTC
D: -; size: -; J: TRBJ1-1; V: TRBV5-1; CDR3: CASSGGSTEAFF; DNA: TGCGCCAGCAGCGGCGGCTCCACTGAAGCTTTCTTT